The T cell receptor (beta chain) under discussion was sequenced for a study of human T cells and chemical hapten exposure. The study's findings and limits: DPC sensitization did not alter TCRs above 1 in 1000 frequency. Expanded TCRs showed more large CDR3 clusters than pre-sensitization or healthy control sets.

This clonotype was seen repeatedly, ten times or more. The antigen remains unidentified. V was trimmed by 0 bases and J by 0 bases, leaving 6 bases between them. Germline V gene data show CDR1 as SGHTA and CDR2 as FQGNSA. The CDR3 length is 15 residues. One entry per CDR3 protein results from TCRdb running MiXCR on the RACE reads. The data hold around 380,000 distinct CDR3 sequences, with more than 4.5% observed a single time. The time point was: patch test 1, 2 weeks after DPC sensitization. Noted treatment: therapeutic diphenylcyclopropenone sensitization with weekly scalp DPC. People who gave samples had alopecia, were 18 to 70 years old, and were suitable for DPC.

The chain recombines TRBV7-2 with TRBJ2-1; D gene unclear. The source was whole blood, collected in connection with sensitization to the hapten diphenylcyclopropenone (DPC). This receptor was obtained from a woman aged 50 to 60 with alopecia areata. Some clones in this sample may be carry-over from other donors' samples. In DNA, the CDR3 is TGTGCCAGCAGCTTAGCGGGAATCTCCTACAATGAGCAGTTCTTC. Amino acids: CASSLAGISYNEQFF.